One sample yielded the 7 T cell receptor beta chains listed below, sequenced in a study of blood T cells in healthy people across ages. Using a J-beta primer mix together with a sample-barcoded 5' primer, a second PCR was run for roughly 6 to 12 cycles. In TCRdb, the 5' RACE reads were re-called with MiXCR into one record per CDR3 protein. The repertoire includes around 1,700,000 distinct CDR3 sequences, about 28% of them detected once, and 6.5% to 8.5% sits in the top ten. The sample taken for sequencing was blood. The receptor source for this set is a woman aged 25 to 39 in good health.

The chain uses TRBV12-3 or TRBV12-4 and TRBJ2-7; TRBD1 matches 10 bases. This CDR3 is 14 amino acids long. Losses at the gene ends were 5 bases for V and 5 bases for J; bases not matched to a gene: 6. CDR3 coding DNA: TGTGCCAGCAGTGTGACAGGGGGCTTGGACGAGCAGTACTTC. It is translated as CASSVTGGLDEQYF.

As for this clonotype: The conserved phenylalanine or tryptophan normally closing the CDR3 is absent here, so this likely arose from a read error. This chain uses TRBV6-2 or TRBV6-3 with TRBJ1-5; the D gene is possibly TRBD1 (6 bases). Trimming shortened V by 2 bases and J by 3 bases, and 11 bases separated the two germline ends. The CDR3 contains 15 residues. CDR1 is MNHEY and CDR2 is SVGEGT in the germline V gene. CDR3 in amino acids: CASSYAGGNNQPQHC. The DNA for the CDR3 is TGTGCCAGCAGTTACGCCGGGGGCAACAATCAGCCCCAGCATTGT.

This clonotype was observed a few times. CDR3 amino acids: CASSFGTRTDTQYF. The DNA of the CDR3 is TGCGCCAGCAGCTTCGGGACTCGCACAGATACGCAGTATTTT. V and J are TRBV5-1 and TRBJ2-3; a possible D gene is TRBD2 (6 bases). Per the germline V gene, CDR1 is SGHRS and CDR2 is YFSETQ. Trimming stripped 2 bases from V and 1 base from J, with 8 bases between. The CDR3 loop spans 14 amino acids.

The table lists this clonotype with many counts. This chain uses TRBV7-3 with TRBJ2-3, with TRBD2 matching over 16 bases. J gave up 0 bases and V 3 bases, and 6 bases lay outside the gene matches. CDR1 and CDR2 from the germline V gene are SGHTA and FQGTGA. The CDR3 runs to 19 residues. CDR3 DNA sequence: TGTGCCAGCAGCTTGAGTGGGACTAGCGGGGGGGCAAGCACAGATACGCAGTATTTT. Protein sequence: CASSLSGTSGGASTDTQYF.

This clonotype came up a few times. V gene TRBV29-1 combines with J gene TRBJ1-6; tentatively, D is TRBD1 (6 bases). The V end lost 7 bases, the J end lost 6 bases, and 16 bases lay between the germline ends. CDR3 length: 14 residues. Per germline, CDR1 SQVTM and CDR2 ANQGSEA. CDR3 DNA: TGCAGCGCTCATACAGGGACTAGTAATTCACCCCTCCACTTT. Protein product: CSAHTGTSNSPLHF. Variable domain in full (rest from reference TRBV29-1 and TRBJ1-6): SAVISQKPSRDICQRGTSLTIQCQVDSQVTMMFWYRQQPGQSLTLIATANQGSEATYESGFVIDKFPISRPNLTFSTLTVSNMSPEDSSIYLCSAHTGTSNSPLHFGNGTRLTVT.

The chain couples TRBV2 to TRBJ2-6; D is uncertain. The V end lost 5 bases, the J end lost 2 bases, and 10 bases lay between the germline ends. Germline CDR1 and CDR2: SNHLY and FYNNEI. The CDR3 has 15 amino acids. For the CDR3, the DNA is TGTGCCAGCAGTCCGGACCCCCCTGGGGCCAACGTCCTGACTTTC. Protein: CASSPDPPGANVLTF.

This clonotype came up many times. The chain is built from TRBV12-3 or TRBV12-4 and TRBJ2-1; D might be TRBD1 (5 bases). Deletions cut 5 bases from V and 4 bases from J, with 15 bases between. The CDR3 consists of 15 residues. CDR3 protein: CASSPPKKGYNEQFF. CDR3 sequence (DNA): TGTGCCAGCAGTCCACCTAAGAAGGGGTACAATGAGCAGTTCTTC.